Below, 3 T cell receptor beta chains from the same sample are listed, as sequenced in a study of blood T cell repertoires in COVID-19. The repertoire was sequenced with immunoSEQ multiplex PCR; TCRdb's copy has only in-frame clones and lacks some. The table has some 150,000 clones, approximately 87% seen once. Specimen: peripheral blood. The receptor source for this set is a woman aged 55-69 years with COVID-19, enrolled during active disease.

V is TRBV19 and J is TRBJ1-4; a weak D match, TRBD1 (6 bases). Germline CDR1 reads LNHDA; CDR2 reads SQIVND (reference sequence). V was shortened by 5 bases and J by 8 bases, with 24 bases between the two germline ends. The length of the CDR3 is 17 residues. The CDR3 reads CASSPPTGTPLEEKLFF. In DNA, the CDR3 is TGTGCCAGTAGTCCCCCGACAGGAACCCCGCTCGAGGAAAAACTGTTTTTT.

The genes are TRBV4-1 and TRBJ1-2; weak D call: TRBD1 (5 bases). The germline V gene has CDR1 MGHRA and CDR2 YSYEKL. Trimming took 4 bases from V and 5 from J, leaving 11 bases between them. The CDR3 consists of 13 residues. CDR3 residues: CASSPVDSYGYTF. CDR3 DNA sequence: TGCGCCAGCAGCCCGGTAGACAGTTATGGCTACACCTTC.

In nucleotides, the CDR3 is TGTGCCAGCAGCGTAGGGGCTAGCGGGAGACTCGAGCAGTACTTC. It encodes CASSVGASGRLEQYF. This sequence joins TRBV9 and TRBJ2-7; TRBD2 matches at 10 bases. V shed 0 bases, J shed 6 bases, and the junction held 6 bases outside the gene matches. Germline CDR1 reads SGDLS; CDR2 reads YYNGEE. The CDR3 is 15 amino acids.